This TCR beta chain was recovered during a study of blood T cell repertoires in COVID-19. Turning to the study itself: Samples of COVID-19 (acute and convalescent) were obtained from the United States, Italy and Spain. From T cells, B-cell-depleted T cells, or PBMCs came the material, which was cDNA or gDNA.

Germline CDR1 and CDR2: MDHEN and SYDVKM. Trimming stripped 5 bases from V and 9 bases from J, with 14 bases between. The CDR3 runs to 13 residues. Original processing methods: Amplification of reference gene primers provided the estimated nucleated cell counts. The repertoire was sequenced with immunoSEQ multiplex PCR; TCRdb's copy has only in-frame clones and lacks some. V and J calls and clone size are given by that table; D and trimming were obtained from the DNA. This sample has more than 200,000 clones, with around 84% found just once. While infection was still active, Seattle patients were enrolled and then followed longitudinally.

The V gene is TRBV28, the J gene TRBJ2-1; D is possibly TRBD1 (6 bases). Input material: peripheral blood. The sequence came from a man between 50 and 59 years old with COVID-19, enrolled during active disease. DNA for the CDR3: TGTGCCAGCAGTCCTTTAGGGGGTGGTGAGCAGTTCTTC. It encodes CASSPLGGGEQFF.